A selection of T cell receptor beta chains follows, all from one sample in a study of OX40 agonist ivuxolimab in advanced cancers. TCRdb's copy holds only in-frame clones and misses some; the assay was immunoSEQ multiplex PCR. The sample includes roughly 50,000 clones, approximately 90% of them seen just once. The specimen was CD4+ or CD8+ T cells sorted from blood, collected in a trial of the OX40 agonist ivuxolimab. The receptors originated from an adult with an advanced solid tumor such as melanoma, head and neck, liver or kidney cancer. The conserved cysteine and the conserved F or W are not part of the CDR3 here.

v_call,j_call,cdr3_aa
TRBV11-2,TRBJ2-3,ASSRLGGSTDTQY
TRBV7-2,TRBJ1-2,ASSLGPYLYT
TRBV21-1,TRBJ2-5,ASSKLPAGGLETQY
TRBV2,TRBJ1-1,ASRAGQMNTEAF
TRBV13,TRBJ1-1,ASSLGTGGFAEAF
TRBV6-5,TRBJ2-1,ASSYSESLYNEQF
TRBV27,TRBJ1-4,ASSSQITNEKLF
TRBV4-1,TRBJ1-6,ASSQDRGLSPLH
TRBV9,TRBJ2-1,ASSVGVATPWQF
TRBV14,TRBJ2-1,ASSLGGNEQF
TRBV28,TRBJ2-1,ASSPPGAGDGNEQF
TRBV4-3,TRBJ1-4,ASSLQTGGFNEKLF
TRBV28,TRBJ1-1,ASSNREAF
TRBV28,TRBJ1-2,ASSFTPLLGYT
TRBV4-1,TRBJ1-6,ASSQAPGGVSYNSPLH
TRBV7-6,TRBJ2-7,ASSSTSGKY
TRBV2,TRBJ2-3,ASSEGTSTDTQY